These T cell receptor beta chains were read from a single sample in a study of CD8+ T cells in alopecia areata. The repertoire was sequenced with immunoSEQ multiplex PCR; TCRdb's copy has only in-frame clones and lacks some. The sample has over 250,000 clones, 60% seen once. The sample was CD4+ T cells sorted from blood, taken around week 54, from a patient treated with tofacitinib. These TCRs come from a human donor with alopecia areata. The CDR3 runs from the conserved cysteine through the conserved F or W. A D gene is named only where the DNA matches it firmly. Clone size is given for some rows only: seen once, a few or many times, or a class if the clone is expanded.

j_call v_call d_call clone_size cdr3_nt cdr3_aa
TRBJ1-1 TRBV18 - - TGTGCCAGCTCACCACTGAATCCCGCTCTGAACACTGAAGCTTTCTTT CASSPLNPALNTEAFF
TRBJ2-5 TRBV7-9 - - TGTGCCAGCAGCTTTAGTAACGCAGTGGAGACCCAGTACTTC CASSFSNAVETQYF
TRBJ2-3 TRBV9 - - TGTGCCAGCAGCCCCAGTTCGGATACGCAGTATTTT CASSPSSDTQYF
TRBJ2-7 TRBV5-1 - - TGCGCCAGCAGCTTGGACCCGGAGCGGTACGAGCAGTACTTC CASSLDPERYEQYF
TRBJ2-1 TRBV7-7 - - TGTGCTAGCAGCTTTTCCGTCTGGGGGGACAGTGAGCAGTTCTTC CASSFSVWGDSEQFF
TRBJ2-6 TRBV30 - - TGTGCCTGGACCACGGACAGCTCTGGGGCCAACGTCCTGACTTTC CAWTTDSSGANVLTF
TRBJ2-3 TRBV29-1 TRBD2 - TGCACCGGGGGGGCTAGCACAGATACGCAGTATTTT CTGGASTDTQYF
TRBJ1-6 TRBV2 - - TGTGCCAGCAGGGGGTCGGCCAATAATTCACCCCTCCACTTT CASRGSANNSPLHF
TRBJ2-1 TRBV4-3 - - TGCGCCAGCAGCACACGACACTACAATGAGCAGTTCTTC CASSTRHYNEQFF
TRBJ1-2 TRBV2 - - TGTGCCAGCAGGGTACAGGGTTATGGCTATGGCTACACCTTC CASRVQGYGYGYTF
TRBJ2-3 TRBV5-1 - few TGCGCCAGCAGCCGCGGGACACCTGATCGCACAGATACGCAGTATTTT CASSRGTPDRTDTQYF
TRBJ2-7 TRBV18 TRBD2 many TGTGCCAGCTCACCAGGGGCTAGCGGGTACGAGCAGTACTTC CASSPGASGYEQYF
TRBJ1-1 TRBV2 - few TGTGCCAGCGGCCGGGGGTACACTGAAGCTTTCTTT CASGRGYTEAFF
TRBJ1-4 TRBV5-4 - - TGTGCCAGCAGCGGAACAGGGAATAGGAATGAAAAACTGTTTTTT CASSGTGNRNEKLFF
TRBJ1-1 TRBV30 TRBD1 - TGTGCCTGGAGTGGGACAGGGAACACTGAAGCTTTCTTT CAWSGTGNTEAFF
TRBJ2-1 TRBV7-2 - few TGTGCCAGCAGCTTAGGGAGTAGCTCCTACAATGAGCAGTTCTTC CASSLGSSSYNEQFF
TRBJ2-1 TRBV10-3 TRBD1 few TGTGCCATCAGTGAGGGGACAGGGGGCCTCTACAATGAGCAGTTCTTC CAISEGTGGLYNEQFF
TRBJ1-1 TRBV18 - - TGTGCCAGCTCACCCCCGGGGGTCCCGGGAGTAGCTTTCTTT CASSPPGVPGVAFF
TRBJ1-5 TRBV19 - few TGTGCCAGTAGTATCAGGGTGGGCAATCAGCCCCAGCATTTT CASSIRVGNQPQHF
TRBJ2-1 TRBV29-1 - - TGCAGCGGTGTGAGGGCGCCAGGGAATGAGCAGTTCTTC CSGVRAPGNEQFF
TRBJ1-1 TRBV30 - - TGTGCCTTTTCTCGGGACCCGAACACTGAAGCTTTCTTT CAFSRDPNTEAFF
TRBJ2-5 TRBV30 TRBD1 - TGTGCCTGGTCTGGGACAGGGGGCGCGTGGACAGAGACCCAGTACTTC CAWSGTGGAWTETQYF
TRBJ2-1 TRBV5-1 TRBD2 - TGCGCCAGCAGCGCGACTAGCGGCTACAATGAGCAGTTCTTC CASSATSGYNEQFF
TRBJ2-2 TRBV7-3 - - TGTGCCAGCAGCCTCGGGACCAAGACCGGGGAGCTGTTTTTT CASSLGTKTGELFF
TRBJ1-1 TRBV5-4 - - TGTGCCAGCAGCTCGAACTCGGTGGAAGCTTTCTTT CASSSNSVEAFF
TRBJ2-7 TRBV18 - few TGTGCCAGCTCACCCAACAGCGCTTACGAGCAGTACTTC CASSPNSAYEQYF
TRBJ1-2 TRBV5-6 - few TGTGCCAGCAGCGGTTGGGACCGATCCTATGGCTACACCTTC CASSGWDRSYGYTF
TRBJ2-5 TRBV2 - few TGTGCCAGCAGTGTCCGGGGCCAAGAGACCCAGTACTTC CASSVRGQETQYF
TRBJ2-7 TRBV4-3 TRBD1 - TGCGCCAGCAGCCAAGACTCACAGGGGCGAGCCTACGAGCAGTACTTC CASSQDSQGRAYEQYF
TRBJ2-2 TRBV4-3 TRBD1 - TGCGCCAGCAGCCAAGACGACAGGGCGAACACCGGGGAGCTGTTTTTT CASSQDDRANTGELFF
TRBJ2-7 TRBV7-2 TRBD2 - TGTGCCAGCAGCATCGGACTAGCGGGGACCCCCTACGAGCAGTACTTC CASSIGLAGTPYEQYF
TRBJ1-2 TRBV5-6 TRBD1 many TGTGCCAGCAGCTCGCCACCCGGGACAGGGTGGGAGGAAGGCTACACCTTC CASSSPPGTGWEEGYTF
TRBJ2-7 TRBV29-1 - few TGCAGCGTTGCAGAAAGGTCACCCTACGAGCAGTACTTC CSVAERSPYEQYF
TRBJ2-3 TRBV7-3 - - TGTGCCAGCAGCGCGCAGGGGGGAAACACAGATACGCAGTATTTT CASSAQGGNTDTQYF
TRBJ2-6 TRBV25-1 - - TGTGCCAGCAGTGTTACTGGGGCCAACGTCCTGACTTTC CASSVTGANVLTF
TRBJ1-4 TRBV30 TRBD1 - TGTGCCTGGAATCGGGCCCCCGGGACAGACAATGAAAAACTGTTTTTT CAWNRAPGTDNEKLFF
TRBJ2-1 TRBV5-1 - - TGCGCCAGCAGATTGGACGGATTCAATGAGCAGTTCTTC CASRLDGFNEQFF